The clone carrying this TCR beta chain was recorded a few times. Its antigen is not known. With V trimmed by 4 bases and J by 3 bases, 5 bases remained unmatched. This CDR3 has 15 residues. Germline CDR1 reads SNHLY; CDR2 reads FYNNEI. The sample originates from a study of T-cell reconstitution after alpha-beta-depleted transplantation in children. Study-wide results and caveats: The authors attributed T-cell counts and diversity one year after transplant mostly to newly produced T cells. For some patients, TCRbeta diversity was high at day 60 because of recipient T cells and thymic progenitors that survived. The origin of alpha-beta T cells about two months after transplant was reportedly several hundred expanded graft clones.

The authors prepared the TCRbeta library with unique molecular identifiers. One entry per CDR3 protein, called by TCRdb with MiXCR from the PCR reads. The sample contains hundreds of thousands of distinct CDR3 sequences, roughly 15% of which appear only once. This specimen consisted of PBMCs, mostly from graft donor cells, obtained 360 days after TCRalphabeta/CD19-depleted stem cell transplant. V usage is TRBV2 and J usage is TRBJ2-4, with 8 bases identical to TRBD1. This receptor was obtained from a male patient younger than 18 who had a stem cell transplant for acute lymphoblastic leukemia, so the T cells may come from the graft donor. The CDR3 region has the DNA TGTGCCAGCAGTGTCTCGGGACAGGTCAAAAACATTCAGTACTTC. Translating it yields CASSVSGQVKNIQYF. The full variable domain, with the rest looked up from reference TRBV2 and TRBJ2-4, is EPEVTQTPSHQVTQMGQEVILRCVPISNHLYFYWYRQILGQKVEFLVSFYNNEISEKSEIFDDQFSVERPDGSNFTLKIRSTKLEDSAMYFCASSVSGQVKNIQYFGAGTRLSVL.